This TCR beta chain was captured by sequencing in a study of identical twins. At least ten counts were recorded for this clonotype. Its antigen is currently unknown. A universal primer site came from template switching; cDNA carried unique molecular identifiers. TCRdb reprocessed the 5' RACE reads via MiXCR and lists one record per CDR3 protein. The sample holds 640,000 or so distinct CDR3 sequences, less than 7% seen once. Study outcomes and limitations: Out-of-frame alpha sequences that twins shared showed excess low generation probability.

Germline CDR1 and CDR2: SGDLS and YYNGEE. The CDR3 covers 13 residues. Deletions cut 8 bases from V and 6 bases from J, with 15 bases between. Material for sequencing was naive T cells sorted from blood. V usage is TRBV9 and J usage is TRBJ2-1; no reliable D call. The TCR originated in a man aged 18 to 30 in good health. Written as DNA, the CDR3 is TGTGCCAGTGCTGGGGTCCTGACCAATGAGCAGTTCTTC. Its translation is CASAGVLTNEQFF.